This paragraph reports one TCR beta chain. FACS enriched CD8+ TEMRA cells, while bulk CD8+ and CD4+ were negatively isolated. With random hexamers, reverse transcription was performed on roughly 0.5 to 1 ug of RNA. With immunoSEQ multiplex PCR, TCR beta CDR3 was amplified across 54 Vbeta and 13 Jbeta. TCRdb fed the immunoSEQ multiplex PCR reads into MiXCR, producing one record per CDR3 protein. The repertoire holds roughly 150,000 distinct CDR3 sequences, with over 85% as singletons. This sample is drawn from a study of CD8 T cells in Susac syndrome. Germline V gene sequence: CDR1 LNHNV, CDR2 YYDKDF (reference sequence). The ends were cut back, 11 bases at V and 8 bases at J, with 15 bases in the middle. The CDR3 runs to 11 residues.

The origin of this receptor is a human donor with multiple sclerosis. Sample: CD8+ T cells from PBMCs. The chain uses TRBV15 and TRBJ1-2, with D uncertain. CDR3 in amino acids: CAAQGPRGYTF. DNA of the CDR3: TGTGCCGCTCAAGGTCCACGCGGCTACACCTTC.